The source of this TCR beta chain is a study of OX40 agonist ivuxolimab in advanced cancers. Blood specimens came from baseline, cycle 4 day 1, and cycle 7 day 1. Generated by immunoSEQ multiplex PCR, the TCRdb table keeps only in-frame clones and is missing some. The profile covers fewer than 120,000 clones, with around nine tenths appearing a single time and around 0.27% taken by the ten largest. Findings and caveats of the study: CD8+ T cells were the subset that, on average, had more expanded clones than CD4+.

On this clone: Antigen unknown.

This clonotype originated in an adult with an advanced solid tumor such as melanoma, head and neck, liver or kidney cancer. Sequencing used CD4+ or CD8+ T cells sorted from blood, obtained in a trial of the OX40 agonist ivuxolimab.

This CDR3 reads CASSRDPLNTEAFF. In DNA form, the CDR3 reads TGTGCCAGCAGCCGAGACCCACTCAACACTGAAGCTTTCTTT. The chain carries TRBV6-1 and TRBJ1-1; D is unclear. V was clipped by 6 bases and J by 2 bases, with 13 bases between them. The CDR3 sequence is 14 residues long. Germline V lookup: CDR1 MNHNS, CDR2 SASEGT.